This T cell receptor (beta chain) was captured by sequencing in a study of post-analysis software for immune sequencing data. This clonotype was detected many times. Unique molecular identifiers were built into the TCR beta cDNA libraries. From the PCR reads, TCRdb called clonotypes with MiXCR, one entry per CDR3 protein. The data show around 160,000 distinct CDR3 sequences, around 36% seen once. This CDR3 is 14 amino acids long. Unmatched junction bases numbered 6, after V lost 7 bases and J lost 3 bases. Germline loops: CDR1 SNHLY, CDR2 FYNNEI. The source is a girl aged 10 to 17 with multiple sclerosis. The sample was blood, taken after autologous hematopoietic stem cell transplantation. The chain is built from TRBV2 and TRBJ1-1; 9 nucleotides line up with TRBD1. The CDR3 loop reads CASITGGADTEAFF. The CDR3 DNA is TGTGCCAGCATTACAGGGGGCGCGGACACTGAAGCTTTCTTT.